The present TCR beta chain was sequenced within a study of PD-L1 blockade in urothelial cancer. Overall study context: Previous chemotherapy exposure amounted to 0 to 3 regimens for patients.

Synthetic spike-ins, TCR analog templates, were added into each PCR. This table comes from immunoSEQ multiplex PCR, and its TCRdb copy is limited to in-frame clones, with some not included. The sample contains more than 75,000 clones, around nine tenths of which appear only once. Per germline, CDR1 LNHNV and CDR2 YYDKDF (reference sequence). CDR3 size: 15 residues. Trimming pared 0 bases from V and 0 bases from J, leaving 8 bases between. This TCR derives from a man aged 60 to 69 with urothelial cancer. This sequence joins TRBV15 and TRBJ2-5; unclear D gene. The source was PBMCs, collected around atezolizumab (anti-PD-L1) treatment. DNA of the CDR3: TGTGCCACCAGCAGAGATCGGCTAGACCAAGAGACCCAGTACTTC. This translates into CATSRDRLDQETQYF.